The 8 T cell receptor beta chains given below trace back to one sample, sequenced in a study of blood T cell repertoires in COVID-19. Profiling relied on immunoSEQ multiplex PCR, and the TCRdb table lists in-frame clones only, not all of them. The table lists about 110,000 clones, 70% to 90% of them singletons. Sequencing was carried out using peripheral blood. These receptors were collected from a man in his forties or fifties with acute or convalescent COVID-19.

This sequence joins TRBV6-1 and TRBJ1-2; 11 bases are shared with TRBD1. This CDR3 is 13 amino acids long. V was clipped by 3 bases and J by 6 bases; unmatched bases: 0. Germline V gives CDR1 MNHNS, CDR2 SASEGT. CDR3 region: CASSEGQGDGYTF. CDR3 nucleotide sequence: TGTGCCAGCAGTGAGGGACAGGGGGATGGCTACACCTTC.

The rearrangement uses TRBV27 and TRBJ1-2, with 8 bases identical to TRBD1. Germline CDR1 and CDR2: MNHEY and SMNVEV (reference sequence). J gave up 5 bases and V 4 bases, and 12 bases lay outside the gene matches. The CDR3 contains 16 residues. CDR3 sequence: CASSSTLYDRGYGYTF. DNA of the CDR3: TGTGCCAGCAGTTCGACCCTATACGACAGGGGATATGGCTACACCTTC.

This chain uses TRBV7-2 with TRBJ2-7; 10 nucleotides match TRBD2. The CDR3 contains 15 residues. J lost 2 bases, V lost 3 bases, and 4 bases had no gene match. Germline CDR1 is SGHTA and CDR2 is FQGNSA. This chain's CDR3 is CASSFKAGGPYEQYF. The CDR3 DNA follows: TGTGCCAGCAGCTTCAAAGCGGGGGGGCCCTACGAGCAGTACTTC.

V usage is TRBV4-1 and J usage is TRBJ1-4; a possible D gene is TRBD1 (6 bases). V was cut by 2 bases and J by 3 bases, with 10 bases left in between. The germline CDR1 and CDR2 sequences are MGHRA and YSYEKL. The CDR3 spans 15 residues. The CDR3 is CASSQTGFANEKLFF. The CDR3 nucleotides are TGCGCCAGCAGCCAAACAGGGTTCGCTAATGAAAAACTGTTTTTT.

This chain uses TRBV6-2 or TRBV6-3 with TRBJ2-4; D might be TRBD2 (6 bases). Germline V gene sequence: CDR1 MNHEY, CDR2 SVGEGT. Trimming took off 4 bases at V and 0 bases at J, with 10 bases between the two ends. The CDR3 is 15 amino acids. The CDR3 region is CASSSQGLAKNIQYF. The CDR3 DNA is TGTGCCAGCAGTTCTCAGGGACTAGCCAAAAACATTCAGTACTTC.

The chain links TRBV6-1 to TRBJ1-3; 7 nucleotides line up with TRBD1. J was trimmed by 11 bases and V by 6 bases; bases with no gene match: 7. CDR1 is MNHNS and CDR2 is SASEGT in the germline V gene. CDR3 size: 12 residues. The CDR3, as DNA: TGTGCCAGCAGCCGACAGGGCCCCGCCATATATTTT. It is translated as CASSRQGPAIYF.

V gene TRBV7-9 combines with J gene TRBJ1-2, with a weak D call TRBD1 (5 bases). This CDR3 has 17 amino acids. Trimming removed 0 bases at V and 2 bases at J, with 16 bases between. Germline V gene data show CDR1 as SEHNR and CDR2 as FQNEAQ (reference sequence). The CDR3 sequence is CASSLAATGTKNYGYTF. In DNA, the CDR3 is TGTGCCAGCAGCTTAGCGGCTACCGGGACTAAGAACTATGGCTACACCTTC.

This chain connects TRBV5-1 to TRBJ2-7; 8 positions match TRBD1. The CDR3 is 11 amino acids. V shed 7 bases, J shed 6 bases, and the junction held 3 bases outside the gene matches. CDR1 and CDR2 from the germline V gene are SGHRS and YFSETQ. CDR3 nucleotides: TGCGCCAGCCGGACAGGGTTCGAGCAGTACTTC. Its translation is CASRTGFEQYF.